The 29 T cell receptor beta chains in this list originate from one sample, sequenced in a study of identical twins. One entry per CDR3 protein, called by TCRdb with MiXCR from the 5' RACE reads. The sample shows 700,000 to 950,000 distinct CDR3 sequences, 12% of them seen only once. The sample was also reused in another study, on yellow fever vaccine responses in identical twins.

The specimen sequenced was PBMCs. These receptors came from a woman between 18 and 29 years old in good health.

The J gene is TRBJ2-5, the V gene TRBV4-2; D is ambiguous. Trimming took 0 bases from V and 4 from J, leaving 9 bases between them. CDR1 and CDR2 from the germline V gene are LGHNA and YNFKEQ. The CDR3 covers 14 residues. The CDR3 here is CASSQDADGETQYF. In nucleotides, the CDR3 is TGTGCCAGCAGCCAAGATGCGGACGGAGAGACCCAGTACTTC.

This clonotype has a handful of counts. The genes are TRBV20-1 and TRBJ2-1; 13 bases align to TRBD2. In germline, CDR1 is DFQATT, CDR2 SNEGSKA (reference sequence). The CDR3 runs to 14 residues. V trimming: 8 bases; J trimming: 4 bases; junction bases outside the gene matches: 5. CDR3: CSLGLAGAYNEQFF. Here the CDR3 DNA reads TGCAGTCTAGGACTAGCGGGAGCTTACAATGAGCAGTTCTTC.

This clonotype was seen only a few times. The rearrangement links TRBV7-9 to TRBJ2-7; 11 bases agree with TRBD1. J gave up 5 bases and V 1 base, and 7 bases lay outside the gene matches. The CDR3 is 16 residues long. The germline CDR1 and CDR2 sequences are SEHNR and FQNEAQ (reference sequence). CDR3: CASSLGGQGARNEQYF. CDR3 DNA: TGTGCCAGCAGCTTAGGCGGACAGGGGGCGAGAAACGAGCAGTACTTC. Complete variable domain (other parts from reference TRBV7-9 and TRBJ2-7): DTGVSQNPRHKITKRGQNVTFRCDPISEHNRLYWYRQTLGQGPEFLTYFQNEAQLEKSRLLSDRFSAERPKGSFSTLEIQRTEQGDSAMYLCASSLGGQGARNEQYFGPGTRLTVT.

This clonotype was observed a few times. This chain links TRBV12-3 or TRBV12-4 with TRBJ2-3; the match to TRBD2 covers 8 bases. V lost 3 bases and J lost 5; bases outside the gene matches: 7. The CDR3 is 15 residues long. Here the CDR3 reads CASSFREGPGDTQYF. DNA for the CDR3: TGTGCCAGCAGTTTTCGGGAGGGCCCAGGAGATACGCAGTATTTT.

This rearrangement joins TRBV12-3 or TRBV12-4 to TRBJ2-6; tentative D call: TRBD1 (6 bases). The ends were cut back, 2 bases at V and 4 bases at J, with 15 bases in the middle. This CDR3 has 17 amino acids. The DNA of the CDR3 is TGTGCCAGCAGTTTATGGGGGCTATGGGAGGGGGCCAACGTCCTGACTTTC. Translated: CASSLWGLWEGANVLTF.

This chain joins TRBV19 and TRBJ1-5; the D is unclear. CDR3 length: 14 amino acids. The V end was cut by 7 bases, the J end by 1 base, with 11 bases between. Germline V lookup: CDR1 LNHDA, CDR2 SQIVND (reference sequence). Here the CDR3 reads CASKLQTSNQPQHF. In DNA form, the CDR3 reads TGTGCCAGTAAACTGCAGACCAGCAATCAGCCCCAGCATTTT.

The V gene is TRBV5-1, the J gene TRBJ2-5, with a weak D call TRBD1 (6 bases). CDR1 and CDR2 from the germline V gene are SGHRS and YFSETQ. Deletions cut 0 bases from V and 10 bases from J, with 16 bases between. This CDR3 has 14 amino acids. In DNA, the CDR3 is TGCGCCAGCAGCTTGGACCTCCCACAGGGTAACCAGTACTTC. As protein: CASSLDLPQGNQYF.

This clonotype appeared a few times. The chain uses TRBV6-1 and TRBJ1-1; 9 bases agree with TRBD1. Trimming cost V 5 bases and J 0 bases; bases outside gene matches: 7. CDR1 and CDR2 from the germline V gene are MNHNS and SASEGT. CDR3 length: 16 amino acids. CDR3 region: CASSRDRALMNTEAFF. The CDR3 region has the DNA TGTGCCAGCAGTCGGGACAGGGCTCTCATGAACACTGAAGCTTTCTTT.

This clonotype was counted between two and nine times. The chain uses TRBV19 and TRBJ2-7, with TRBD2 matching 10 bases. The CDR3 extends over 15 amino acids. The junction had 2 bases not matched to a gene; V was cut back by 3 bases and J by 0 bases. The germline CDR1 and CDR2 sequences are LNHDA and SQIVND (reference sequence). The CDR3 DNA reads TGTGCCAGTAGTATTAGCGGGAGGTCCTCCTACGAGCAGTACTTC. This encodes CASSISGRSSYEQYF.

The chain couples TRBV2 to TRBJ2-7; a possible D gene is TRBD1 (5 bases). Germline V gene sequence: CDR1 SNHLY, CDR2 FYNNEI. V gave up 6 bases and J gave up 0 bases, with 18 bases separating them. The CDR3 consists of 16 residues. The CDR3 DNA sequence: TGTGCCAGCAGCAAAGATACAGGTCTCTTCTCCTACGAGCAGTACGTC. Translation gives CASSKDTGLFSYEQYV.

The chain links TRBV5-6 to TRBJ2-1; 10 nucleotides line up with TRBD1. Germline CDR1 is SGHDT and CDR2 is YYEEEE. The trim removed 2 bases at V and 6 bases at J, leaving 5 bases unmatched. The CDR3 has 15 residues. CDR3 sequence (DNA): TGTGCCAGCAGCTTAACGGACAGGGGGACCAATGAGCAGTTCTTC. Translation: CASSLTDRGTNEQFF.

This clonotype was seen only a few times. This chain joins TRBV20-1 and TRBJ2-3; the D gene is possibly TRBD2 (5 bases). In germline, CDR1 is DFQATT, CDR2 SNEGSKA (reference sequence). The CDR3 totals 15 residues. Trimming removed 2 bases from V and 0 bases from J, with 12 bases in between. This CDR3 reads CSARRGIGSTDTQYF. CDR3 in DNA: TGCAGTGCTAGACGAGGGATAGGAAGCACAGATACGCAGTATTTT.

This clonotype was counted only a few times. V and J are TRBV12-3 or TRBV12-4 and TRBJ1-1, with TRBD1 matching 7 bases. With V trimmed by 6 bases and J by 0 bases, 7 bases remained unmatched. The CDR3 loop spans 15 amino acids. The CDR3 here is CASRPKTGMNTEAFF. CDR3 nucleotide sequence: TGTGCCAGCAGACCGAAGACAGGGATGAACACTGAAGCTTTCTTT.

In this sample, this clonotype turned up many times. This sequence joins TRBV28 and TRBJ1-1; TRBD1 matches 7 bases. CDR3 length equals 13 residues. In germline, CDR1 is MDHEN, CDR2 SYDVKM. V shed 6 bases, J shed 10 bases, and the junction held 11 bases outside the gene matches. The DNA for the CDR3 is TGTGCCAGCAGCTCTACAGGGGCGGGTGGAGCTTTCTTT. Its translation: CASSSTGAGGAFF.

This clonotype was recorded a few times. This rearrangement joins TRBV6-5 to TRBJ2-5; D may be TRBD1 (6 bases). V dropped 2 bases and J dropped 2 bases, with 18 bases sitting between them. CDR3 size: 17 residues. Per the germline V gene, CDR1 is MNHEY and CDR2 is SVGAGI. In DNA form, the CDR3 reads TGTGCCAGCAGTTACGGGTCCCAGGGGTTTGGGCAAGAGACCCAGTACTTC. Translation: CASSYGSQGFGQETQYF.

The chain joins TRBV2 to TRBJ2-7, with D perhaps TRBD1 (6 bases). Per the germline V gene, CDR1 is SNHLY and CDR2 is FYNNEI. The V gene lost 9 bases and the J gene lost 3 bases, with 12 bases spanning the gap. This CDR3 comprises 12 residues. Here the CDR3 reads CASGQSVYEQYF. CDR3 bases: TGTGCCAGTGGACAGAGCGTCTACGAGCAGTACTTC. The variable domain in full, completed from reference TRBV2 and TRBJ2-7, reads EPEVTQTPSHQVTQMGQEVILRCVPISNHLYFYWYRQILGQKVEFLVSFYNNEISEKSEIFDDQFSVERPDGSNFTLKIRSTKLEDSAMYFCASGQSVYEQYFGPGTRLTVT.

This clonotype was seen repeatedly, ten times or more. The junction departs from germline at one end; a sequencing error may be responsible. The chain uses TRBV5-1 and TRBJ2-7; 9 nucleotides line up with TRBD1. The germline CDR1 and CDR2 sequences are SGHRS and YFSETQ. This CDR3 contains 15 residues. The CDR3 protein is CASSPGQGSSYEQYF. In nucleotides, the CDR3 is TGTGCCAGCAGCCCGGGACAGGGAAGCTCCTACGAGCAGTACTTC.

The rearrangement links TRBV27 to TRBJ2-3; D perhaps matches TRBD2 (5 bases). Germline CDR1 MNHEY, CDR2 SMNVEV (reference sequence). Trimming stripped 4 bases from V and 9 bases from J, with 17 bases between. The CDR3 is made up of 14 amino acids. The CDR3 region is CASSSLGSSGTQYF. CDR3 bases: TGTGCCAGCAGTTCCCTGGGGTCGTCGGGGACGCAGTATTTT.

The gene calls are TRBV6-2 or TRBV6-3 and TRBJ2-3; TRBD2 aligns across 11 bases. Germline V gene sequence: CDR1 MNHEY, CDR2 SVGEGT. The CDR3 totals 16 residues. V was pared by 7 bases and J by 2 bases, with 8 bases of the junction left unmatched. Here the CDR3 DNA reads TGTGCCAGCACAATGGGGACTAGCGGCGCCACAGATACGCAGTATTTT. Its protein product is CASTMGTSGATDTQYF.

The table lists this clonotype with a few counts. This chain connects TRBV6-5 to TRBJ2-2; perhaps TRBD1 as D (6 bases). V was clipped by 3 bases and J by 7 bases, with 18 bases between them. In germline, CDR1 is MNHEY, CDR2 SVGAGI. This CDR3 has 16 residues. CDR3 DNA: TGTGCCAGCAGTTATTTGGGGGACAAGGAAAACGGGGAGCTGTTTTTT. Residues: CASSYLGDKENGELFF.

This clonotype came up a few times. V usage is TRBV7-9 and J usage is TRBJ1-2; the D gene is possibly TRBD1 (5 bases). Germline loops: CDR1 SEHNR, CDR2 FQNEAQ (reference sequence). Trimming removed 4 bases at V and 6 bases at J, with 9 bases between. This CDR3 spans 12 amino acids. The CDR3 nucleotides are TGTGCCAGCAGCTATCAGGGTGATGGCTACACCTTC. Its protein is CASSYQGDGYTF.

V gene TRBV7-2 combines with J gene TRBJ2-1, with TRBD2 identical over 8 bases. The CDR3 has 14 amino acids. Germline values: CDR1 SGHTA, CDR2 FQGNSA. After removal of 4 bases from V and 6 bases from J, the junction contained 5 bases not matched to a gene. CDR3 bases: TGTGCCAGCAGCTGGAGCGGGAGTATCAATGAGCAGTTCTTC. Its translation is CASSWSGSINEQFF.

V and J are TRBV19 and TRBJ2-2; D perhaps matches TRBD2 (6 bases). The CDR3 contains 15 residues. Per germline, CDR1 LNHDA and CDR2 SQIVND (reference sequence). V lost 1 base and J 1 base, leaving 7 bases between the germline ends. DNA for the CDR3: TGTGCCAGTAGTATAGCGGGAGTGAACACCGGGGAGCTGTTTTTT. Its translation is CASSIAGVNTGELFF.

The chain links TRBV28 to TRBJ1-6; D gene ambiguous. Germline values: CDR1 MDHEN, CDR2 SYDVKM. This CDR3 has 17 amino acids. The V and J ends lost 4 bases and 2 bases respectively, with 15 bases between them. DNA of the CDR3: TGTGCCAGCAGTTCTCAATCCTTAACCACCTATAATTCACCCCTCCACTTT. Translating it yields CASSSQSLTTYNSPLHF.

This clonotype was counted only a few times. At one boundary the junction diverges from the germline segment, which might be a read error. The chain is built from TRBV20-1 and TRBJ2-5, with a weak D call TRBD1 (6 bases). The CDR3 contains 14 residues. CDR1 is DFQATT and CDR2 is SNEGSKA in the germline V gene (reference sequence). The CDR3 DNA sequence: TGCAGTGCAAGAGGACAGAACGCGTTTCGGTCCCAGTACTTC. Residues: CSARGQNAFRSQYF.

Many counts were recorded for this clonotype. V is TRBV4-1 and J is TRBJ2-3; D uncertain. The V end lost 0 bases, the J end lost 1 base, and 5 bases lay between the germline ends. This CDR3 comprises 14 residues. Germline V gene lookup returns CDR1 MGHRA and CDR2 YSYEKL. The CDR3 coding sequence is TGCGCCAGCAGCCAAGAAAGGGGCACAGATACGCAGTATTTT. This codes for CASSQERGTDTQYF.

In its sample, this clonotype was seen a few times. V usage is TRBV28 and J usage is TRBJ2-5; the D gene is possibly TRBD2 (6 bases). There are 15 residues in the CDR3. Trimming removed 6 bases at V and 5 bases at J, with 19 bases between. Per germline, CDR1 MDHEN and CDR2 SYDVKM. The CDR3 spells CASSSGTSSLETQYF. CDR3 in DNA: TGTGCCAGCAGCTCGGGTACTAGCTCTCTTGAGACCCAGTACTTC.

The rearrangement links TRBV24-1 to TRBJ2-1; 7 bases match TRBD2. V dropped 4 bases and J dropped 5; count of bases not matched to a gene: 10. CDR1 and CDR2 from the germline V gene are KGHDR and SFDVKD. The length of the CDR3 is 16 residues. Written as DNA, the CDR3 is TGTGCCACCAGTGACCGGGTAGCGGGTTGGAACAATGAGCAGTTCTTC. It yields the protein CATSDRVAGWNNEQFF.

This chain uses TRBV5-6 with TRBJ2-4; 9 bases are a match to TRBD1. The CDR3 is made up of 15 amino acids. Germline CDR1 and CDR2: SGHDT and YYEEEE. With 3 bases clipped from V and 8 bases from J, the junction kept 9 bases outside the gene matches. Here the CDR3 DNA reads TGTGCCAGCAGCTCAGTGGACAGGGGAAATGACATTCAGTACTTC. Amino acids: CASSSVDRGNDIQYF.